A single sample gave rise to the 13 T cell receptor beta chains below, sequenced in a study of blood T cell repertoires in COVID-19 (dated by TCRdb to the early 2020s). Library method: the immunoSEQ multiplex PCR assay. The source is immuneACCESS, and TCRdb retained only in-frame sequences with V and J called. Part of the clones is not carried over; for the studies checked, unresolved V genes explain less than half of this, and the remainder is unexplained. This sample lists 450,000 to 600,000 clones; about 85% were detected once. The ten largest clones add up to 0.7% of the sample. The sequenced sample was PBMCs or T cells enriched from blood (not recorded which). Receptor source: a woman aged 18-29 years who had recovered from COVID-19.

This clone turned up a few times. The chain uses TRBV5-1 and TRBJ1-4; D might be TRBD1 (5 bases). Looked up from germline, CDR1 is SGHRS and CDR2 is YFSETQ. CDR3 size: 14 residues. V lost 2 bases and J lost 7, with 12 bases in between. In nucleotides, the CDR3 is TGCGCCAGCAGCTTAGGACATGAAGGTGAAAAACTGTTTTTT. Amino acid sequence: CASSLGHEGEKLFF.

Only one count was recorded for this clone. The rearrangement links TRBV3-1 (or the pseudogene TRBV3-2) to TRBJ2-3; TRBD1 agrees at 9 bases. The germline CDR1 and CDR2 sequences are LGHDT and YNNKEL (reference sequence). V was clipped by 4 bases and J by 0 bases; unmatched bases: 2. CDR3 length: 15 residues. CDR3 nucleotide sequence: TGTGCCAGCAGCCGAGGACAGGGGAGCACAGATACGCAGTATTTT. It specifies CASSRGQGSTDTQYF.

The chain uses TRBV2 and TRBJ1-3; D uncertain. The CDR3 extends over 14 amino acids. Germline lookup yields CDR1 SNHLY and CDR2 FYNNEI. Trimming took off 10 bases at V and 0 bases at J, with 13 bases between the two ends. CDR3: CATTASLSGNTIYF. CDR3 DNA: TGTGCCACTACAGCTTCCCTCTCTGGAAACACCATATATTTT.

The V gene is TRBV25-1, the J gene TRBJ1-2; 9 nucleotides match TRBD1. Germline-derived CDR1 and CDR2 are MGHDK and SYGVNS. The CDR3 contains 13 residues. V shed 7 bases, J shed 3 bases, and the junction held 3 bases outside the gene matches. The CDR3 reads CASNDRGDYGYTF. The DNA for the CDR3 is TGTGCCAGCAATGACAGGGGGGACTATGGCTACACCTTC.

V usage is TRBV4-1 and J usage is TRBJ1-3; D may be TRBD1 (5 bases). The length of the CDR3 is 16 residues. Germline V gene data show CDR1 as MGHRA and CDR2 as YSYEKL. Trimming took off 4 bases at V and 4 bases at J, with 17 bases between the two ends. The CDR3 region has the DNA TGCGCCAGCAGCCGAATACGCCGGGGGGACGGAAACACCATATATTTT. Protein: CASSRIRRGDGNTIYF.

This rearrangement joins TRBV2 to TRBJ2-1; D may be TRBD1 (7 bases). Deletions cut 5 bases from V and 3 bases from J, with 14 bases between. Germline assignment: CDR1 SNHLY and CDR2 FYNNEI. This CDR3 region has 15 residues. The CDR3 DNA sequence: TGTGCCAGCAGTCGGGGGACAGTTTTCTACAATGAGCAGTTCTTC. This encodes CASSRGTVFYNEQFF.

This CDR3 reads CASSPKGLGSYNEQFF. For the CDR3, the DNA is TGTGCCAGCAGCCCCAAGGGGCTTGGGTCCTACAATGAGCAGTTCTTC. V is TRBV7-9 and J is TRBJ2-1; a weak D match, TRBD1 (5 bases). Germline lookup yields CDR1 SEHNR and CDR2 FQNEAQ (reference sequence). This CDR3 contains 16 residues. Trimming left V 5 bases short and J 1 base short, with 15 bases between.

This clone appeared a few times. The rearrangement uses TRBV3-1 (or the pseudogene TRBV3-2) and TRBJ2-2, with 9 bases matching TRBD1. Germline CDR1 is LGHDT and CDR2 is YNNKEL (reference sequence). The CDR3 totals 17 residues. Germline trimming cut 0 bases from V and 5 bases from J; bases unmatched to any gene: 7. The CDR3 sequence is CASSQEGGTGLTGELFF. The CDR3, as DNA: TGTGCCAGCAGCCAAGAGGGGGGGACAGGGTTGACCGGGGAGCTGTTTTTT.

The V and J genes are TRBV5-1 and TRBJ2-4; perhaps TRBD1 as D (5 bases). V lost 0 bases to trimming and J lost 5 bases, with 9 bases between them. CDR1 is SGHRS, CDR2 YFSETQ, per germline. The CDR3 has 14 amino acids. As DNA, the CDR3 is TGCGCCAGCAGCTTGGTGTTAGGGGAAAACATTCAGTACTTC. Amino acids: CASSLVLGENIQYF. Variable domain in full (rest from reference TRBV5-1 and TRBJ2-4): KAGVTQTPRYLIKTRGQQVTLSCSPISGHRSVSWYQQTPGQGLQFLFEYFSETQRNKGNFPGRFSGRQFSNSRSEMNVSTLELGDSALYLCASSLVLGENIQYFGAGTRLSVL.

The chain joins TRBV5-1 to TRBJ2-7; no clear D gene. Germline assignment: CDR1 SGHRS and CDR2 YFSETQ. This CDR3 is built from 15 residues. V was shortened by 0 bases and J by 3 bases, with 13 bases between the two germline ends. Here the CDR3 DNA reads TGCGCCAGCAGCTTGGGAGGCGGCGAGCACTACGAGCAGTACTTC. Protein: CASSLGGGEHYEQYF.

This clone showed up just once. V and J are TRBV30 and TRBJ2-3; 7 bases are shared with TRBD2. Trimming took 2 bases from V and 6 from J; bases not matched to a gene: 5. Germline assignment: CDR1 GTSNPN and CDR2 SVGIG (reference sequence). This CDR3 has 13 amino acids. CDR3 sequence reads: CAWSLRGDDTQYF. In DNA, the CDR3 is TGTGCCTGGAGTCTCCGGGGGGATGATACGCAGTATTTT.

The V gene is TRBV9, the J gene TRBJ2-7, with 11 bases matching TRBD2. V lost 3 bases and J lost 3; bases outside the gene matches: 2. The CDR3 consists of 14 residues. CDR1 and CDR2 from the germline V gene are SGDLS and YYNGEE. The CDR3 DNA is TGTGCCAGCAGCGCTAGCGGGGGGTACTACGAGCAGTACTTC. This encodes CASSASGGYYEQYF.

The chain links TRBV28 to TRBJ2-7; D is perhaps TRBD2 (6 bases). Germline V gene sequence: CDR1 MDHEN, CDR2 SYDVKM. The V end was cut by 7 bases, the J end by 2 bases, with 15 bases between. The length of the CDR3 is 14 residues. The DNA for the CDR3 is TGTGCCAGCAAGGAGGGAGACATTCCCTACGAGCAGTACTTC. Residues: CASKEGDIPYEQYF.